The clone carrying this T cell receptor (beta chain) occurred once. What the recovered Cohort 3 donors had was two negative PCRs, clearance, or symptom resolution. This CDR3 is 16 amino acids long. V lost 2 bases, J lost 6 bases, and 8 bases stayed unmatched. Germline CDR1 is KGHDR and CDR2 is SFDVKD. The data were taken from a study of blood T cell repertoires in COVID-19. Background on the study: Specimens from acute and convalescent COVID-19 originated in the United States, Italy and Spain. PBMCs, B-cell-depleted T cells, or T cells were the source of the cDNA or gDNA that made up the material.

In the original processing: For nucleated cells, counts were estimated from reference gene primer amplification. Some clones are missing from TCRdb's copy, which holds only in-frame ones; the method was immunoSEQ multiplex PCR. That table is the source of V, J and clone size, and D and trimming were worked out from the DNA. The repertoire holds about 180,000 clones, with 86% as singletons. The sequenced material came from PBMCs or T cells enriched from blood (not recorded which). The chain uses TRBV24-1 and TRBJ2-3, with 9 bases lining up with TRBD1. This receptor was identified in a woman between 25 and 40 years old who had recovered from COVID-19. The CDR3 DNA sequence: TGTGCCACCAGTGATTCGCACAGGGGGCAAGGGGATACGCAGTATTTT. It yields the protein CATSDSHRGQGDTQYF.